What follows are 17 T cell receptor beta chains derived from one specimen sequenced in a study of cytomegalovirus exposure and HLA in healthy donors. The PCR had 60 Vbeta and 13 Jbeta primers. Libraries were prepared by immunoSEQ multiplex PCR; TCRdb keeps only in-frame clonotypes and omits some of them. Among 95,000 to 150,000 clones listed, roughly 76% were seen once. The sample was PBMCs. The receptor set was obtained from a man aged 25 to 40 in good health and CMV-seronegative.

This chain uses TRBV6-5 with TRBJ1-5, with D possibly matching TRBD1 (5 bases). V gave up 2 bases and J gave up 3 bases, with 11 bases separating them. This CDR3 has 15 residues. Germline loops: CDR1 MNHEY, CDR2 SVGAGI. CDR3 sequence: CASSYRGDANQPQHF. The CDR3 bases are TGTGCCAGCAGTTACCGGGGGGACGCCAATCAGCCCCAGCATTTT.

This clone was observed once. The V call is TRBV5-1, the J call TRBJ1-3, with 7 bases fitting TRBD1. The CDR3 extends over 14 amino acids. Germline lookup yields CDR1 SGHRS and CDR2 YFSETQ. Losses at the gene ends were 0 bases for V and 3 bases for J; bases not matched to a gene: 0. CDR3 nucleotides: TGCGCCAGCAGCTTGGGACAGGGTGGAAACACCATATATTTT. Its translation is CASSLGQGGNTIYF.

This chain connects TRBV10-1 to TRBJ1-5; the match to TRBD1 covers 10 bases. Per the germline V gene, CDR1 is WNHNN and CDR2 is SYGVQD (reference sequence). The length of the CDR3 is 19 residues. The V and J ends lost 7 bases and 4 bases, in that order; junction bases with no gene match: 19. The DNA of the CDR3 is TGCGCCAGCAAAAAAGTAGCGACAGGGGGCGGTTTATGGAATCAGCCCCAGCATTTT. Translated: CASKKVATGGGLWNQPQHF.

V is TRBV29-1 and J is TRBJ2-3, with TRBD2 matching 13 bases. Germline V gives CDR1 SQVTM, CDR2 ANQGSEA. The V and J ends lost 4 bases and 8 bases, in that order; junction bases with no gene match: 9. The CDR3 runs to 15 residues. This CDR3 is CSVVGTSGALGTQYF. CDR3 sequence (DNA): TGCAGCGTTGTCGGGACTAGCGGGGCCCTCGGTACGCAGTATTTT.

The rearrangement joins TRBV7-9 to TRBJ2-3; D uncertain. V lost 5 bases and J 2 bases, leaving 5 bases between the germline ends. Germline lookup yields CDR1 SEHNR and CDR2 FQNEAQ (reference sequence). The CDR3 is made up of 12 amino acids. The CDR3 nucleotides read TGTGCCAGCAGCCGCGACACAGATACGCAGTATTTT. Translating it yields CASSRDTDTQYF.

This chain links TRBV9 with TRBJ2-1; 8 bases agree with TRBD2. The CDR3 has 17 amino acids. The germline gives CDR1 SGDLS, CDR2 YYNGEE. J was trimmed by 12 bases and V by 4 bases; bases with no gene match: 21. The DNA for the CDR3 is TGTGCCAGCAGCCTGAGAGGTACACCGGGGGGGCCGGGAGTGCAGTTCTTC. Translation: CASSLRGTPGGPGVQFF.

This clone was counted only a few times. The chain links TRBV5-4 to TRBJ1-1, with D perhaps matching TRBD1 (6 bases). Germline values: CDR1 SGHNT, CDR2 YYREEE (reference sequence). V lost 6 bases and J lost 0, with 15 bases in between. The CDR3 consists of 15 residues. The CDR3 region is CASIKPGEMNTEAFF. The CDR3 region has the DNA TGTGCCAGCATCAAACCAGGGGAGATGAACACTGAAGCTTTCTTT.

J is TRBJ2-3 and V is TRBV6-6, with TRBD2 identical over 15 bases. J gave up 7 bases and V 6 bases, and 8 bases lay outside the gene matches. The CDR3 contains 16 residues. Germline assignment: CDR1 MNHNY and CDR2 SVGAGI (reference sequence). CDR3 amino acids: CASRPGLAGGRNTQYF. The CDR3 DNA sequence: TGTGCCAGCAGGCCGGGACTAGCGGGGGGCAGAAATACGCAGTATTTT.

V usage is TRBV5-4 and J usage is TRBJ1-1; TRBD1 might be the D (5 bases). CDR3 size: 14 residues. The V gene's germline CDR1 is SGHNT and CDR2 YYREEE (reference sequence). Between the trimmed V and J ends, which lost 1 base and 1 base, there was a span of 8 bases. The CDR3 is CASSLRGGNTEAFF. The DNA for the CDR3 is TGTGCCAGCAGCTTGCGGGGGGGGAACACTGAAGCTTTCTTT.

The V call is TRBV10-3, the J call TRBJ1-2, with TRBD1 matching over 8 bases. V was clipped by 10 bases and J by 4 bases; unmatched bases: 8. Germline V gene lookup returns CDR1 ENHRY and CDR2 SYGVKD. CDR3 length: 13 residues. Here the CDR3 DNA reads TGTGCCACAGGGACAGGACAAGGCTATGGCTACACCTTC. It is translated as CATGTGQGYGYTF.

This clone was recorded only once. At one of its ends the junction is not consistent with the germline gene, which may arise from a read error. The V call is TRBV25-1, the J call TRBJ2-6; 7 positions agree with TRBD2. The CDR3 spans 18 residues. The germline gives CDR1 MGHDK, CDR2 SYGVNS. CDR3: CASREAGKGDYGANGLTF. CDR3 sequence (DNA): TGTGCCAGCCGGGAGGCCGGGAAAGGGGATTATGGGGCCAACGGCCTGACTTTC.

The rearrangement links TRBV7-9 to TRBJ2-3; D uncertain. Trimming pared 6 bases from V and 0 bases from J, leaving 10 bases between. CDR3 length: 14 residues. Germline values: CDR1 SEHNR, CDR2 FQNEAQ (reference sequence). The CDR3: CASSPPRSTDTQYF. The CDR3 coding sequence is TGTGCCAGCAGTCCCCCCCGTAGCACAGATACGCAGTATTTT. Variable domain in full (rest from reference TRBV7-9 and TRBJ2-3): DTGVSQNPRHKITKRGQNVTFRCDPISEHNRLYWYRQTLGQGPEFLTYFQNEAQLEKSRLLSDRFSAERPKGSFSTLEIQRTEQGDSAMYLCASSPPRSTDTQYFGPGTRLTVL.

DNA of the CDR3: TGTGCCAGCAGGGGAACCAGCGGGGGAAAGCAGTTCTTC. This gives the protein CASRGTSGGKQFF. V and J are TRBV27 and TRBJ2-1; 8 nucleotides match TRBD2. Germline CDR1 is MNHEY and CDR2 is SMNVEV (reference sequence). The CDR3 runs 13 residues. After removal of 6 bases from V and 11 bases from J, the junction contained 9 bases not matched to a gene.

The V gene is TRBV28, the J gene TRBJ2-5; 7 positions match TRBD1. The CDR3 is 16 amino acids. The J segment lost 0 bases and the V segment lost 5 bases, leaving 9 bases of the junction unmatched. Germline V gene data show CDR1 as MDHEN and CDR2 as SYDVKM. The CDR3 is CASSTAGTANQETQYF. CDR3 coding DNA: TGTGCCAGCAGTACCGCCGGGACAGCGAACCAAGAGACCCAGTACTTC.

The chain recombines TRBV7-2 with TRBJ2-2; TRBD2 aligns across 13 bases. The CDR3 contains 17 residues. V lost 1 base, J lost 6 bases, and 5 bases stayed unmatched. Germline CDR1 is SGHTA and CDR2 is FQGNSA. The CDR3 loop reads CASSLGPTSGGAGELFF. In DNA form, the CDR3 reads TGTGCCAGCAGCTTAGGGCCTACTAGCGGGGGGGCCGGGGAGCTGTTTTTT.

This clone was observed a single time. The chain links TRBV10-1 to TRBJ2-7; the match to TRBD1 covers 10 bases. The CDR3 length is 13 residues. With V trimmed by 5 bases and J by 3 bases, 1 base remained unmatched. Germline CDR1 and CDR2: WNHNN and SYGVQD (reference sequence). CDR3 loop: CASSRTGGYEQYF. The CDR3 DNA reads TGCGCCAGCAGTCGGACAGGGGGCTACGAGCAGTACTTC.

This CDR3 is CASRDRGRDEQFF. CDR3 sequence (DNA): TGTGCCAGTCGGGACAGGGGGCGCGATGAGCAGTTCTTC. The V call is TRBV19, the J call TRBJ2-1; 12 bases are a match to TRBD1. V trimming: 8 bases; J trimming: 8 bases; junction bases outside the gene matches: 4. Germline V CDR1 and CDR2: LNHDA, SQIVND (reference sequence). There are 13 residues in the CDR3.